These T cell receptor beta chains were read from a single sample in a study of CD8+ T cells in alopecia areata. Generated by immunoSEQ multiplex PCR, the TCRdb table keeps only in-frame clones and is missing some. The data contain 150,000 to 180,000 clones, 40% to 60% of them seen just once; the ten biggest clones take up approximately 19%. Here the sequenced sample was CD8+ T cells sorted from blood, taken at week 0. The receptors derive from a human donor with alopecia areata. CDR3s include the opening cysteine and the closing phenylalanine or tryptophan. Fields, in order: CDR3 protein, J gene, V gene.

CAWSNGNTEAFF	TRBJ1-1	TRBV30
CASSPGIYNSSHTQYF	TRBJ2-3	TRBV5-1
CASSPGQSYEQYF	TRBJ2-7	TRBV5-6
CASSQGEGTGAFYGYTF	TRBJ1-2	TRBV4-1
CASSPLAGGPYEQYF	TRBJ2-7	TRBV7-3
CASSQDPATGPDTQYF	TRBJ2-3	TRBV4-3
CSVERQGNYGYTF	TRBJ1-2	TRBV29-1
CSVDSGGTQYF	TRBJ2-5	TRBV29-1
CASSNGGGPQHF	TRBJ1-5	TRBV9
CASSLERGRTDTQYF	TRBJ2-3	TRBV7-2
CASSSTDTQYF	TRBJ2-3	TRBV7-9
CASSHGVTYEQYF	TRBJ2-7	TRBV14
CASLTRGGTEAFF	TRBJ1-1	TRBV13
CASSVFGTGEGGQYF	TRBJ2-7	TRBV9
CASSRGGTNQPQHF	TRBJ1-5	TRBV7-8
CASSLASSEQYF	TRBJ2-7	TRBV5-6
CSVDQGGSSYEQYF	.	TRBV29-1
CASSAPQTGNTEAFF	TRBJ1-1	TRBV9
CASSLYNTEAFF	TRBJ1-1	TRBV28
CASSARHSLQTGELFF	TRBJ2-2	TRBV9
CASSGQDPNYGYTF	TRBJ1-2	TRBV2
CASSFYTGGPRNEQFF	TRBJ2-1	TRBV6-5
CAIREAINYGYTF	TRBJ1-2	TRBV10-3
CASRGQDPSYTF	TRBJ1-2	TRBV19
CSVEAWDRGGSGANVLTF	TRBJ2-6	TRBV29-1
CASSPLGSNTGELFF	TRBJ2-2	TRBV4-3
CASSQDGSYGYTF	TRBJ1-2	TRBV4-3
CASSVQVGYHRYTQYF	TRBJ2-3	TRBV5-6
CASNEHDLNTEAFF	TRBJ1-1	TRBV9
CASSVADRGDEKLFF	TRBJ1-4	TRBV9
CAWIPSGDTQYF	TRBJ2-3	TRBV30
CASSLPPTQGETQYF	TRBJ2-5	TRBV7-6
CASSPIEVPGDSPLHF	TRBJ1-6	TRBV28
CSDIRGSNYGYTF	TRBJ1-2	TRBV29-1
CASSEPETGDEFVDTQYF	TRBJ2-3	TRBV6-1
CAWSRSSVTGNEQFF	TRBJ2-1	TRBV30
CASTLGDSPLHF	TRBJ1-6	TRBV11-2
CASSLTSVYNEQFF	TRBJ2-1	TRBV5-1
CASSQFGATEAFF	TRBJ1-1	TRBV16
CASSVGQGLEQFF	TRBJ2-1	TRBV27
CASSAGGGGYTF	TRBJ1-2	TRBV6-5
CATLGGYGYTF	TRBJ1-2	TRBV6-5
CASSQDYSSSYEQYF	TRBJ2-7	TRBV4-3
CASSPQGAPTEAFF	TRBJ1-1	TRBV27
CASSQADGGAYEQYF	TRBJ2-7	TRBV4-3
CASSHRQGDSPLHF	TRBJ1-6	TRBV4-3
CASSERQSSYNSPLHF	TRBJ1-6	TRBV9